This TCR beta chain was obtained from a study of cytotoxic CD8 clonotypes in ibrutinib-treated CLL. Germline values: CDR1 SGDLS, CDR2 YYNGEE. This CDR3 spans 16 amino acids. The trim removed 2 bases at V and 2 bases at J, leaving 4 bases unmatched. This clone was seen once. Repertoires were generated with immunoSEQ multiplex PCR, while TCRdb's copy carries only in-frame clones and drops some. The table records 110,000 or so clones, under 70% of them present only once. Genomic DNA in a quantity of about 2.1 micrograms was derived from cryopreserved PBMCs for TCR beta libraries. The TCR originated in a human donor with chronic lymphocytic leukemia. The chain uses TRBV9 and TRBJ2-2, with TRBD2 matching over 9 bases. This specimen was PBMCs, taken after 24 months of ibrutinib treatment. This chain's CDR3 is CASSVGGGANTGELFF. CDR3 nucleotide sequence: TGTGCCAGCAGCGTTGGCGGGGGGGCTAACACCGGGGAGCTGTTTTTT. Variable domain in full (rest from reference TRBV9 and TRBJ2-2): DSGVTQTPKHLITATGQRVTLRCSPRSGDLSVYWYQQSLDQGLQFLIQYYNGEERAKGNILERFSAQQFPDLHSELNLSSLELGDSALYFCASSVGGGANTGELFFGEGSRLTVL.